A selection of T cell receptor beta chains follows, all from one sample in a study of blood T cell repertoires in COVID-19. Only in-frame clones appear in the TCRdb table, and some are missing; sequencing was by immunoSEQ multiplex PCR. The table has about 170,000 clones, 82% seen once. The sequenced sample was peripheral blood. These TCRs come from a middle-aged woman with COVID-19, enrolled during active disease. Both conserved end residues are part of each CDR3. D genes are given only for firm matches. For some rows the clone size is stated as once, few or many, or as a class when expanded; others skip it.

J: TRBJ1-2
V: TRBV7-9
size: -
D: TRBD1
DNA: TGTGCCAGCTCTAGAGCAGGGGGCGAGAATGGCTACACCTTC
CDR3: CASSRAGGENGYTF

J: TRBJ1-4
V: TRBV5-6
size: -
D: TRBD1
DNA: TGTGCCAGCAGCTTGGCCGGGGGACAGGGTAATGAAAAACTGTTTTTT
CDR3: CASSLAGGQGNEKLFF

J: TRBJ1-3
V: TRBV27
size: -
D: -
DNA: TGTGCCAGCAGTTTAAGGGGCGCAGGAAACACCATATATTTT
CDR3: CASSLRGAGNTIYF

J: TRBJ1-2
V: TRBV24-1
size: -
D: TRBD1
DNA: TGTGCCACCAGTGACCGGACAGGGGGCTACACCTTC
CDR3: CATSDRTGGYTF

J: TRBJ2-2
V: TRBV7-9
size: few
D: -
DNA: TGTGCCAGCAGCCTAACCGGGGACACCGGGGAGCTGTTTTTT
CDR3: CASSLTGDTGELFF

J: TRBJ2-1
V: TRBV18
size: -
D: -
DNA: TGTGCCAGCTCACCCCCAAGGGGGTCTGAGCGTAGTTGGGGCGGGCACAATGAGCAGTTCTTC
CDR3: CASSPPRGSERSWGGHNEQFF

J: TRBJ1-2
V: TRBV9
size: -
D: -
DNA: TGTGCCAGCAGCGTTGGACCTGGAGGCTATGGCTACACCTTC
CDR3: CASSVGPGGYGYTF

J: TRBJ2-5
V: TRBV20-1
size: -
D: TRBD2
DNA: TGCAGTGCTTTCACCGGGACTAGCGGGTACTTC
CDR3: CSAFTGTSGYF

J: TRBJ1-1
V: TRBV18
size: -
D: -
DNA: TGTGCCAGCTCAACTATAAGGGGTATTGGGACTGAAGCTTTCTTT
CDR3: CASSTIRGIGTEAFF

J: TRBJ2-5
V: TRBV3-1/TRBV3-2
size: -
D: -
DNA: TGTGCCAGCAGCCAGACGGGACAACGAGAGACCCAGTACTTC
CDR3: CASSQTGQRETQYF

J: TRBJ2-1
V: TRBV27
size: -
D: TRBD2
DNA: TGTGCCAGCAGTTTTGGCGGGAGGGGGTACAATGAGCAGTTCTTC
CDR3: CASSFGGRGYNEQFF

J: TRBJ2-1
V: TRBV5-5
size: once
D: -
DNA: TGTGCCAGCAGCGCCAGCCCCAGGGGCGCCTCCTACAATGAGCAGTTCTTC
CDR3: CASSASPRGASYNEQFF

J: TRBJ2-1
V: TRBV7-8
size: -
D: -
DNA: TGTGCCAGCGGGGAGGGAGGGGGGTACAATGAGCAGTTCTTC
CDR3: CASGEGGGYNEQFF

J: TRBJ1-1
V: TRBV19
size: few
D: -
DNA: TGTGCCAGTAGTTCGGGGGTCACTGAAGCTTTCTTT
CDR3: CASSSGVTEAFF

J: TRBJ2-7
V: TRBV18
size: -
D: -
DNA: TGTGCCAGCTCACCTGACAACTCCTACGAGCAGTACTTC
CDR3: CASSPDNSYEQYF

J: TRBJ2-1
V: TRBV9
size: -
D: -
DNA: TGTGCCAGCAGCGTAGACGGGAGCACCAATGAGCAGTTCTTC
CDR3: CASSVDGSTNEQFF

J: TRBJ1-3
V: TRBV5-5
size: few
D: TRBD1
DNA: TGTGCCAGCAGGGCATCTTCGGTGGGACAGGACTCGACCATATATTTT
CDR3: CASRASSVGQDSTIYF

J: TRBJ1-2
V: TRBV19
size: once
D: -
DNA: TGTGCCAGTAGTATAGATAGTGGACTCGACGCGGGCGGCTACACCTTC
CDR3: CASSIDSGLDAGGYTF

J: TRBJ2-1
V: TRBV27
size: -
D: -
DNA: TGTGCCAGCAGTTTCGGTATGCGCATCAACAATGAGCAGTTCTTC
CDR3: CASSFGMRINNEQFF

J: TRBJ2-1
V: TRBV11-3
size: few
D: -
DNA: TGTGCCAGCAGCTTAGTTACTTTCGCCGAACAGTTCTTC
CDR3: CASSLVTFAEQFF

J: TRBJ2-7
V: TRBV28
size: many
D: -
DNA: TGTGCCAGCTGGTCGGGAGTAGGGTACGAGCAGTACTTC
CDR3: CASWSGVGYEQYF

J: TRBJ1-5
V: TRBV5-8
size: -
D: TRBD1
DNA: TGTGCCAGCAGCAGGGACAGGGTACAGCCCCAGCATTTT
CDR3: CASSRDRVQPQHF

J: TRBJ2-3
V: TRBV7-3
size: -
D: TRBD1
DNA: TGTGCCAGCAGCCCCTCCGGGACAGAAGATACGCAGTATTTT
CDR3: CASSPSGTEDTQYF

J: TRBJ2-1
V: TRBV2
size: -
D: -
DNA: TGTGCCAGCAGTTTTGGAGGAATAGAGCAGTTCTTC
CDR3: CASSFGGIEQFF

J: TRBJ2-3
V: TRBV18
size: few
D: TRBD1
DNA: TGTGCCAGCTCAGACTGGGACAGGGTGAGCACAGATACGCAGTATTTT
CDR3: CASSDWDRVSTDTQYF